These 20 T cell receptor beta chains were all obtained from the same sample, sequenced in a study of blood T cell repertoires in COVID-19. Sequenced by immunoSEQ multiplex PCR; TCRdb stores in-frame clones only, minus some. The sample yields around 100,000 clones, 70% to 90% seen once. The sequenced material came from peripheral blood. The receptors derive from a woman aged 70-85 years who had recovered from COVID-19.

The chain combines TRBV27 with TRBJ2-1; D ambiguous. V was pared by 10 bases and J by 6 bases, with 19 bases between. The V gene's germline CDR1 is MNHEY and CDR2 SMNVEV (reference sequence). The CDR3 has 14 residues. The CDR3 protein is CAIRGGYPGNEQFF. The CDR3 nucleotides are TGTGCCATCCGAGGCGGTTATCCGGGCAATGAGCAGTTCTTC.

The chain is built from TRBV20-1 and TRBJ2-1, with 8 bases aligning to TRBD2. Trimming cost V 3 bases and J 10 bases; bases outside gene matches: 11. Germline CDR1 reads DFQATT; CDR2 reads SNEGSKA (reference sequence). The CDR3 contains 14 residues. CDR3 protein: CSASQPVEREEQFF. In DNA form, the CDR3 reads TGCAGTGCTAGTCAACCCGTCGAGCGGGAGGAGCAGTTCTTC.

The V and J genes are TRBV20-1 and TRBJ1-1; no reliable D call. V dropped 0 bases and J dropped 11 bases, with 10 bases sitting between them. Looked up from germline, CDR1 is DFQATT and CDR2 is SNEGSKA (reference sequence). The CDR3 consists of 11 residues. In DNA form, the CDR3 reads TGCAGTGCTAGAGATGCGCAGAGGGCTTTCTTT. It translates to CSARDAQRAFF.

The chain carries TRBV7-8 and TRBJ2-7; TRBD2 is a possible D gene (5 bases). Germline V CDR1 and CDR2: SGHVS, FQNEAQ. The CDR3 sequence is 12 residues long. The V end was cut by 5 bases, the J end by 6 bases, with 11 bases between. CDR3 sequence: CASSPVEGEQYF. The DNA of the CDR3 is TGTGCCAGCAGCCCAGTTGAGGGCGAGCAGTACTTC.

J is TRBJ2-4 and V is TRBV6-2 or TRBV6-3; D perhaps matches TRBD2 (6 bases). This CDR3 is built from 12 residues. The germline V gene encodes CDR1 MNHEY and CDR2 SVGEGT. The V end was cut by 2 bases, the J end by 12 bases, with 11 bases between. CDR3: CASSYGDFNQYF. CDR3 nucleotides: TGTGCCAGCAGTTACGGGGACTTTAATCAGTACTTC.

The chain employs TRBV6-1 and TRBJ2-2; D is possibly TRBD1 (6 bases). CDR1 is MNHNS, CDR2 SASEGT, per germline. Trimming removed 2 bases at V and 2 bases at J, with 12 bases between. The CDR3 is made up of 16 amino acids. CDR3 in DNA: TGTGCCAGCAGTGAACAGGGGCCCCATAACACCGGGGAGCTGTTTTTT. Its protein is CASSEQGPHNTGELFF.

This clone showed up just once. The chain combines TRBV7-3 with TRBJ1-1; TRBD1 matches at 8 bases. Trimming removed 5 bases from V and 1 base from J; junction bases left unmatched: 3. CDR3 length: 14 residues. Germline CDR1 is SGHTA and CDR2 is FQGTGA. The CDR3 DNA follows: TGTGCCAGCAGCCTAGGGACAGGGAACACTGAAGCTTTCTTT. Protein product: CASSLGTGNTEAFF.

V is TRBV7-8 and J is TRBJ2-5, with D perhaps TRBD1 (5 bases). This CDR3 region has 16 residues. The V gene lost 5 bases and the J gene lost 5 bases, with 21 bases spanning the gap. Germline V lookup: CDR1 SGHVS, CDR2 FQNEAQ. CDR3 sequence reads: CASSELTGSPIETQYF. The CDR3 bases are TGTGCCAGCAGCGAACTCACAGGTTCCCCGATTGAGACCCAGTACTTC. Using reference TRBV7-8 and TRBJ2-5 for the parts outside the CDR3, the full variable domain is GAGVSQSPRYKVAKRGQDVALRCDPISGHVSLFWYQQALGQGPEFLTYFQNEAQLDKSGLPSDRFFAERPEGSVSTLKIQRTQQEDSAVYLCASSELTGSPIETQYFGPGTRLLVL.

The rearrangement uses TRBV5-4 and TRBJ2-3; D is undetermined. The CDR3 length is 15 residues. V shed 7 bases and J shed 0 bases, with 15 bases lying between them. Germline CDR1 and CDR2: SGHNT and YYREEE (reference sequence). The CDR3 region is CASRDASESTDTQYF. In DNA, the CDR3 is TGTGCCAGCCGCGACGCCTCGGAGAGCACAGATACGCAGTATTTT. The variable domain in full, completed from reference TRBV5-4 and TRBJ2-3, reads ETGVTQSPTHLIKTRGQQVTLRCSSQSGHNTVSWYQQALGQGPQFIFQYYREEENGRGNFPPRFSGLQFPNYSSELNVNALELDDSALYLCASRDASESTDTQYFGPGTRLTVL.

The CDR3 is CASSQEFGGHQETQYF. The CDR3 DNA is TGCGCCAGCAGCCAAGAATTTGGGGGCCATCAAGAGACCCAGTACTTC. The V call is TRBV4-3, the J call TRBJ2-5; possibly TRBD1 for D (6 bases). The V and J ends lost 0 bases and 2 bases respectively, with 13 bases between them. Looked up from germline, CDR1 is LGHNA and CDR2 is YSLEER. The CDR3 loop spans 16 amino acids.

The CDR3, as DNA: TGTGCCAGCAGCCAATCCTCAGGTGAAAGCACCATATATTTT. It specifies CASSQSSGESTIYF. This chain uses TRBV3-1 (or the pseudogene TRBV3-2) with TRBJ1-3; no clear D gene. The V gene lost 2 bases and the J gene lost 9 bases, with 14 bases spanning the gap. CDR3 size: 14 residues. Germline V gene lookup returns CDR1 LGHDT and CDR2 YNNKEL (reference sequence).

V is TRBV7-8 and J is TRBJ1-2; D is undetermined. The germline V gene encodes CDR1 SGHVS and CDR2 FQNEAQ. Trimming took off 0 bases at V and 2 bases at J, with 10 bases between the two ends. The CDR3 runs to 15 residues. The CDR3 here is CASSLAEPENYGYTF. CDR3 DNA: TGTGCCAGCAGCTTAGCGGAGCCCGAAAACTATGGCTACACCTTC.

J is TRBJ2-1 and V is TRBV4-3; D uncertain. CDR1 and CDR2 from the germline V gene are LGHNA and YSLEER. Trimming left V 1 base short and J 0 bases short, with 7 bases between. The CDR3 runs to 15 residues. The CDR3 DNA is TGCGCCAGCAGCCAAGGCCCCAGCTCCTACAATGAGCAGTTCTTC. It translates to CASSQGPSSYNEQFF.

This CDR3 reads CASSFRTGTGGGYTF. The CDR3 DNA reads as TGTGCCAGCAGCTTCCGCACCGGGACAGGGGGTGGCTACACCTTC. The V gene is TRBV7-2, the J gene TRBJ1-2; 11 bases fit TRBD1. With 3 bases clipped from V and 7 bases from J, the junction kept 7 bases outside the gene matches. CDR3 length: 15 amino acids. Germline V gene data show CDR1 as SGHTA and CDR2 as FQGNSA.

In this sample, this clone turned up a few times. The chain is built from TRBV5-1 and TRBJ1-6; 7 positions match TRBD1. The CDR3 extends over 16 amino acids. V trimming: 4 bases; J trimming: 5 bases; junction bases outside the gene matches: 9. Germline CDR1 and CDR2: SGHRS and YFSETQ. CDR3 coding DNA: TGCGCCAGCAGCCCCCGCCCGGGACAGAATAATTCACCCCTCCACTTT. Protein product: CASSPRPGQNNSPLHF.

The chain couples TRBV7-9 to TRBJ2-6; perhaps TRBD1 as D (5 bases). The V gene's germline CDR1 is SEHNR and CDR2 FQNEAQ (reference sequence). The V end lost 2 bases, the J end lost 0 bases, and 8 bases lay between the germline ends. The CDR3 runs 16 residues. CDR3 sequence reads: CASSLLGRSGANVLTF. DNA for the CDR3: TGTGCCAGCAGCTTACTGGGGCGCTCTGGGGCCAACGTCCTGACTTTC.

J is TRBJ2-1 and V is TRBV9; 7 bases map to TRBD2. Germline loops: CDR1 SGDLS, CDR2 YYNGEE. J gave up 6 bases and V 3 bases, and 9 bases lay outside the gene matches. The CDR3 contains 15 residues. This CDR3 reads CASSANVGGSNEQFF. DNA of the CDR3: TGTGCCAGCAGCGCCAACGTGGGCGGGAGCAATGAGCAGTTCTTC. Drawing the rest from reference TRBV9 and TRBJ2-1, the complete variable domain is DSGVTQTPKHLITATGQRVTLRCSPRSGDLSVYWYQQSLDQGLQFLIQYYNGEERAKGNILERFSAQQFPDLHSELNLSSLELGDSALYFCASSANVGGSNEQFFGPGTRLTVL.

This chain joins TRBV28 and TRBJ1-4; 8 nucleotides align to TRBD1. The CDR3 is 15 residues long. The germline V gene has CDR1 MDHEN and CDR2 SYDVKM. The V segment lost 5 bases and the J segment 9 bases; nucleotides outside the gene matches: 11. CDR3 residues: CASSPPTGDSKKLFF. CDR3 coding DNA: TGTGCCAGCAGTCCCCCGACAGGGGACAGTAAAAAACTGTTTTTT. The variable domain in full, with the rest retrieved from reference TRBV28 and TRBJ1-4, is DVKVTQSSRYLVKRTGEKVFLECVQDMDHENMFWYRQDPGLGLRLIYFSYDVKMKEKGDIPEGYSVSREKKERFSLILESASTNQTSMYLCASSPPTGDSKKLFFGSGTQLSVL.

The genes are TRBV11-2 and TRBJ2-3, with 10 positions matching TRBD2. Germline V gene sequence: CDR1 SGHAT, CDR2 FQNNGV. The CDR3 sequence is 17 residues long. With 0 bases clipped from V and 0 bases from J, the junction kept 3 bases outside the gene matches. CDR3 sequence reads: CASSLDLSGGSTDTQYF. For the CDR3, the DNA is TGTGCCAGCAGCTTAGATCTTAGCGGGGGGAGCACAGATACGCAGTATTTT.

The chain links TRBV19 to TRBJ2-7, with 8 bases fitting TRBD1. V was pared by 6 bases and J by 3 bases, with 4 bases of the junction left unmatched. Germline-derived CDR1 and CDR2 are LNHDA and SQIVND (reference sequence). CDR3 length: 13 amino acids. The CDR3 DNA follows: TGTGCCAGTAGAGACGGACAGGGCTACGAGCAGTACTTC. This gives the protein CASRDGQGYEQYF. The complete variable domain, with remaining parts taken from reference TRBV19 and TRBJ2-7, reads DGGITQSPKYLFRKEGQNVTLSCEQNLNHDAMYWYRQDPGQGLRLIYYSQIVNDFQKGDIAEGYSVSREKKESFPLTVTSAQKNPTAFYLCASRDGQGYEQYFGPGTRLTVT.